These T cell receptor beta chains were read from a single sample in a study of T-cell memory formation after mild COVID-19. Each CDR3 protein is one row after TCRdb ran MiXCR on the 5' RACE reads. The sample contains over 130,000 distinct CDR3 sequences, around 15% of which appear only once. The sequenced material came from PBMCs or a T cell subset sorted from them (not recorded which). The receptors were gathered from an adult woman who had mild COVID-19 (a few samples of this study predate the infection). Cell type and time point are not known. The CDR3 runs from the conserved cysteine through the conserved F or W. Fields, in order: clone size, J gene, V gene, D gene, CDR3 protein, CDR3 DNA. The D gene is left open where the match is weak. Size is stated for part of the rows, as once, few or many counts, or as a class when the clone is expanded.

size: few
J: TRBJ1-2
V: TRBV27
D: -
CDR3: CASSVGGSYYGYTF
DNA: TGTGCCAGCAGTGTGGGGGGCTCCTACTATGGCTACACCTTC

size: -
J: TRBJ2-1
V: TRBV6-5
D: TRBD1
CDR3: CASSYWDRGEQFF
DNA: TGTGCCAGCAGTTACTGGGACAGGGGTGAGCAGTTCTTC

size: -
J: TRBJ2-7
V: TRBV20-1
D: -
CDR3: CSARGSTVSSYEQYF
DNA: TGCAGTGCTAGAGGTTCGACAGTTAGCTCCTACGAGCAGTACTTC

size: -
J: TRBJ1-1
V: TRBV6-5
D: -
CDR3: CASSSHRGITEAFF
DNA: TGTGCCAGCAGTTCACACCGGGGAATCACTGAAGCTTTCTTT

size: many
J: TRBJ2-5
V: TRBV12-3/TRBV12-4
D: -
CDR3: CASSLARAAETQYF
DNA: TGTGCCAGCAGTTTAGCGCGGGCCGCGGAGACCCAGTACTTC

size: few
J: TRBJ2-7
V: TRBV7-9
D: -
CDR3: CASSFPGEEQYF
DNA: TGTGCCAGCAGCTTCCCAGGGGAGGAGCAGTACTTC

size: many
J: TRBJ1-2
V: TRBV6-5
D: -
CDR3: CASSADSPYGYTF
DNA: TGTGCCAGCAGCGCAGACAGTCCCTATGGCTACACCTTC

size: many
J: TRBJ2-3
V: TRBV7-3
D: -
CDR3: CASSFTGSHTDTQYF
DNA: TGTGCCAGCAGCTTCACGGGGAGCCACACAGATACGCAGTATTTT

size: few
J: TRBJ2-1
V: TRBV9
D: -
CDR3: CASSVGSQYNEQFF
DNA: TGTGCCAGCAGCGTAGGGAGTCAGTACAATGAGCAGTTCTTC

size: few
J: TRBJ2-3
V: TRBV25-1
D: TRBD1
CDR3: CASSTGADTDTQYF
DNA: TGTGCCAGCAGTACAGGGGCAGACACAGATACGCAGTATTTT

size: -
J: TRBJ1-1
V: TRBV7-8
D: -
CDR3: CASSFGDMNTEAFF
DNA: TGTGCCAGCAGCTTCGGGGACATGAACACTGAAGCTTTCTTT

size: many
J: TRBJ2-7
V: TRBV29-1
D: -
CDR3: CSVELPGRYEQYF
DNA: TGCAGCGTTGAATTACCCGGGCGCTACGAGCAGTACTTC

size: -
J: TRBJ2-1
V: TRBV6-4
D: TRBD2
CDR3: CASSDSSGDYDEQFF
DNA: TGTGCCAGCAGTGACTCCTCTGGGGACTATGATGAGCAGTTCTTC

size: -
J: TRBJ2-3
V: TRBV10-3
D: TRBD1
CDR3: CAISEGGTGGIPDTQYF
DNA: TGTGCCATCAGTGAGGGGGGGACAGGGGGAATCCCAGATACGCAGTATTTT

size: few
J: TRBJ2-1
V: TRBV19
D: -
CDR3: CASSIDNELVSSYNEQFF
DNA: TGTGCCAGTAGTATAGACAACGAACTCGTCAGCTCCTACAATGAGCAGTTCTTC

size: -
J: TRBJ2-3
V: TRBV7-9
D: TRBD1
CDR3: CASSAPPGQGADTQYF
DNA: TGTGCCAGCAGCGCTCCACCGGGACAGGGGGCAGATACGCAGTATTTT

size: few
J: TRBJ1-2
V: TRBV2
D: -
CDR3: CASSVPRTGTINYGYTF
DNA: TGTGCCAGCAGTGTCCCCCGAACCGGGACCATCAACTATGGCTACACCTTC